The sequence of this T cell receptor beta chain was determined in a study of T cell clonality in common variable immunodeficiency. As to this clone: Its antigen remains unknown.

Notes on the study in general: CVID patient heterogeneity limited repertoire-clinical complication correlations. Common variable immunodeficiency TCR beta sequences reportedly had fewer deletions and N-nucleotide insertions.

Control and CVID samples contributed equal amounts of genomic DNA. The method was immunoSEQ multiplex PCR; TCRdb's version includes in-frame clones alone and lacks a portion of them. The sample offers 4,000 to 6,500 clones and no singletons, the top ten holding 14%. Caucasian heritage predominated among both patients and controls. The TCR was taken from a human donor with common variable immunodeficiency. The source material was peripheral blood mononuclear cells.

The covered CDR3 bases are TGTGCCAGTAGTATGGCAGCGGGAGAAGAGACC. This codes for CASSMAAGEET. The full CDR3 is CASSMAAGEETQYF. The chain carries TRBV19 and TRBJ2-5; TRBD2 matches 8 bases. The CDR3 goes on 3 residues after the read ends, and that part is filled in from the germline J gene. Germline assignment: CDR1 LNHDA and CDR2 SQIVND (reference sequence). This CDR3 region has 14 residues. The junction had 3 bases not matched to a gene; V was cut back by 3 bases and J by 3 bases. The full variable domain, with the rest looked up from reference TRBV19 and TRBJ2-5, is DGGITQSPKYLFRKEGQNVTLSCEQNLNHDAMYWYRQDPGQGLRLIYYSQIVNDFQKGDIAEGYSVSREKKESFPLTVTSAQKNPTAFYLCASSMAAGEETQYFGPGTRLLVL.